These 18 T cell receptor beta chains originate from one sample sequenced in a study of tumor-infiltrating lymphocytes in primary liver carcinoma. The input was around 530 ng total RNA; TCR beta cDNA was made from it with a constant-region primer. ARM-PCR, slightly modified, supplied the TCR beta libraries through three nested multiplex PCR rounds. The opening two PCR rounds, around 11 cycles each, paired TRBV1-TRBV30 forward primers with a C-beta reverse primer. A single record per CDR3 protein comes from TCRdb applying MiXCR to the multiplex PCR reads. The sample records about 100,000 distinct CDR3 sequences, about 67% being singletons. The source material, roughly 18-33 mg of unsorted bulk tissue, was used to co-extract RNA and DNA. The sequenced material came from liver tumor tissue from sampling region 2. Subset described: tumor region T2, inferior pole. Receptors originate from a woman in her sixties with primary liver carcinoma and hepatitis B virus infection.

A note on this clonotype: At one of its ends the junction is not consistent with the germline gene, which may arise from a read error. The chain employs TRBV29-1 and TRBJ1-2, with D unclear. CDR1 SQVTM and CDR2 ANQGSEA come from the germline V gene. There are 13 residues in the CDR3. Written as DNA, the CDR3 is TGCAGCGTTGAAGGGCAAGGATTCGTCGGCTACGCTTTC. Amino acid sequence: CSVEGQGFVGYAF.

Concerning this clonotype itself: The junction does not match germline at one end; this may be a read error. The chain links TRBV4-2 to TRBJ1-5, with a possible D match to TRBD1 (5 bases). Per the germline V gene, CDR1 is LGHNA and CDR2 is YNFKEQ. The CDR3 extends over 15 amino acids. Here the CDR3 DNA reads TGTGCAAGCAGCCAAGAAGGGAGGGACTGGCAGCCCCAGCATTTT. Translating it yields CASSQEGRDWQPQHF.

In regard to this clonotype: Since no conserved phenylalanine or tryptophan closes the CDR3, a read error is the likely cause. The CDR3 reads CESSLTGGTEAFV. The CDR3 DNA is TGTGAAAGCAGTTTGACAGGGGGCACTGAAGCTTTCGTT. The chain joins TRBV6-5 to TRBJ1-1, with 9 bases aligning to TRBD1. This CDR3 has 13 residues. Looked up from germline, CDR1 is MNHEY and CDR2 is SVGAGI.

This chain uses TRBV24-1 with TRBJ2-3; tentatively, D is TRBD2 (6 bases). This CDR3 contains 13 residues. CDR1 KGHDR and CDR2 SFDVKD come from the germline V gene. Trimming left V 9 bases short and J 3 bases short, with 12 bases between. The chain's CDR3 is CATSIGRTDTQYF. The CDR3 DNA sequence: TGTGCCACCTCGATCGGGAGAACAGATACGCAGTATTTT.

This clonotype was counted only a few times. The genes are TRBV5-1 and TRBJ1-3; tentative D call: TRBD1 (5 bases). Germline V gene data show CDR1 as SGHRS and CDR2 as YFSETQ. This CDR3 spans 15 amino acids. Trimming removed 2 bases from V and 15 bases from J, with 24 bases in between. Written as DNA, the CDR3 is TGCGCCAGCAGCTTAGCCGGAGGGACTGGAAACACTACATATTTT. Protein: CASSLAGGTGNTTYF.

Remarks on this clonotype: No conserved phenylalanine or tryptophan ends this CDR3, so it is likely a read error. The chain links TRBV6-1 to TRBJ2-4, with TRBD2 identical over 7 bases. V dropped 1 base and J dropped 7; count of bases not matched to a gene: 7. The CDR3 spans 15 residues. Germline V CDR1 and CDR2: MNHNS, SASEGT. CDR3 DNA: TGTGCCAGCAGTGAAGTCGGCGGGAGCTTGAACATTCAGTACTAT. Translated, it gives CASSEVGGSLNIQYY.

As concerns this clonotype: The germline gene is not matched at one end of the junction; a read error may be the cause. The chain has TRBV4-2 and TRBJ2-1; TRBD2 matches 13 bases. Germline V CDR1 and CDR2: LGHNA, YNFKEQ. This CDR3 region has 18 residues. The CDR3: CARSQEHRTSGGINEQFF. In DNA, the CDR3 is TGTGCCAGAAGCCAAGAGCACCGGACTAGCGGGGGAATCAATGAGCAGTTCTTC.

This clonotype was seen at least ten times. CDR3 sequence reads: CASRDPPGELFF. The CDR3 DNA reads TGTGCCAGCAGGGACCCGCCCGGGGAGCTGTTTTTT. This rearrangement joins TRBV6-5 to TRBJ2-2; unclear D gene. The CDR3 spans 12 residues. The V and J ends lost 6 bases and 6 bases respectively, with 8 bases between them. Germline assignment: CDR1 MNHEY and CDR2 SVGAGI.

This clonotype is labeled medium-sized. The J gene is TRBJ2-5, the V gene TRBV11-2; the D is unclear. Looked up from germline, CDR1 is SGHAT and CDR2 is FQNNGV. Deletions cut 5 bases from V and 5 bases from J, with 15 bases between. The CDR3 is 14 residues long. Here the CDR3 DNA reads TGTGCCAGCAGCCTTCCTCAGATCAGGGAGACCCAGTACTTC. This gives the protein CASSLPQIRETQYF.

As for this clonotype: Being one base from a much bigger clone, this may be a read error. The rearrangement uses TRBV11-3 and TRBJ2-4, with TRBD2 identical over 14 bases. Germline CDR1 and CDR2: SGHNT and YENEEA. The CDR3 sequence is 18 residues long. CDR3 residues: CASSPVRLAGGWENVQYF. The CDR3 DNA sequence: TGTGCCAGCAGCCCGGTCCGACTAGCGGGAGGGTGGGAAAACGTTCAGTACTTC. Variable domain in full (rest from reference TRBV11-3 and TRBJ2-4): EAGVVQSPRYKIIEKKQPVAFWCNPISGHNTLYWYLQNLGQGPELLIRYENEEAVDDSQLPKDRFSAERLKGVDSTLKIQPAELGDSAVYLCASSPVRLAGGWENVQYFGAGTRLSVL.

Turning to this clonotype: Germline is not matched at one junction end, which may reflect a read error. The gene calls are TRBV29-1 and TRBJ2-7, with D hard to call. The CDR3 has 13 amino acids. Germline V CDR1 and CDR2: SQVTM, ANQGSEA. Here the CDR3 reads CSVSGRNFYEKYF. The CDR3 DNA reads TGCAGCGTTTCTGGACGTAACTTCTACGAGAAGTACTTC.

This clonotype appeared many times. The rearrangement joins TRBV4-1 to TRBJ2-7, with D uncertain. Trimming left V 0 bases short and J 1 base short, with 10 bases between. This CDR3 is 15 amino acids long. The germline CDR1 and CDR2 sequences are MGHRA and YSYEKL. Written as DNA, the CDR3 is TGCGCCAGCAGCCAAGAATGGAAGGAATCCTACGAGCAGTACTTC. Protein sequence: CASSQEWKESYEQYF.

As regards this clonotype: This CDR3 fails to terminate in the conserved phenylalanine or tryptophan, so it likely reflects a read error. The rearrangement links TRBV11-3 to TRBJ1-5; 8 nucleotides agree with TRBD1. The germline V gene encodes CDR1 SGHNT and CDR2 YENEEA. The CDR3 sequence is 13 residues long. The CDR3 DNA sequence: TGTGCCAGCAACTCAGGGGGCAATCGGCCCCAGCATTAT. Its protein is CASNSGGNRPQHY.

Comment on this clonotype: The conserved final phenylalanine or tryptophan is absent from the CDR3, which likely points to a read error. The V and J genes are TRBV7-8 and TRBJ2-3; 10 bases line up with TRBD2. J lost 5 bases, V lost 4 bases, and 9 bases had no gene match. This CDR3 contains 16 residues. Looked up from germline, CDR1 is SGHVS and CDR2 is FQNEAQ. The CDR3 spells CASSSRLAGHIDTQYL. The CDR3 coding sequence is TGTGCCAGCAGCTCAAGACTAGCGGGTCATATAGATACGCAGTATCTT.

Turning to this clonotype: The junction shows a germline mismatch at one end, possibly a read error. The V call is TRBV29-1, the J call TRBJ2-6, with a possible D match to TRBD1 (5 bases). CDR3 size: 14 residues. From germline, CDR1 is SQVTM and CDR2 ANQGSEA. The CDR3 nucleotides are TGCGGCGTTGTCTGGGGTTCTGGGGCCAACATCCTGACTTTC. This gives the protein CGVVWGSGANILTF.

V usage is TRBV11-2 and J usage is TRBJ2-2; 12 bases align to TRBD2. Germline trimming cut 7 bases from V and 8 bases from J; bases unmatched to any gene: 11. CDR3 size: 16 residues. Germline V gene data show CDR1 as SGHAT and CDR2 as FQNNGV. The CDR3 sequence is CASNFQLAGGAGELFF. DNA of the CDR3: TGTGCCAGCAACTTCCAACTAGCGGGAGGTGCGGGGGAGCTGTTTTTT.

The V and J genes are TRBV6-4 and TRBJ2-1; 7 bases align to TRBD1. V lost 6 bases and J lost 4; bases outside the gene matches: 9. The CDR3 is 15 amino acids. Germline assignment: CDR1 MRHNA and CDR2 SNTAGT. CDR3 amino acids: CASSPALRGYNEQFF. For the CDR3, the DNA is TGTGCCAGCAGCCCGGCACTCAGGGGGTACAATGAGCAGTTCTTC.

The rearrangement uses TRBV2 and TRBJ2-7; unclear D gene. The CDR3 length is 10 residues. Trimming cost V 6 bases and J 4 bases, with 4 bases left between them. The V gene's germline CDR1 is SNHLY and CDR2 FYNNEI. The CDR3 sequence: CASRVYEQYF. The CDR3 DNA sequence: TGTGCCAGCAGGGTATACGAGCAGTACTTC.